This TCR beta chain was captured by sequencing in a study of cytomegalovirus exposure and HLA in healthy donors. Study-wide results and caveats: Later analysis identified a missense DCLRE1C variant that was linked to TCR beta V- and J-gene trimming.

CDR3 length equals 15 residues. V trimming: 3 bases; J trimming: 1 base; junction bases outside the gene matches: 5. CDR1 is LNHDA, CDR2 SQIVND, per germline (reference sequence). About this clone: Its specificity is not known.

PCR was performed using 60 Vbeta and 13 Jbeta primers. Profiled with immunoSEQ multiplex PCR; TCRdb holds only in-frame clones, not every one. This sample has under 200,000 clones, with approximately 73% found just once. What was sequenced was PBMCs. V is TRBV19 and J is TRBJ2-5; 7 nucleotides align to TRBD1. This clonotype was obtained from a man in his fifties or sixties in good health and CMV-seronegative. DNA for the CDR3: TGTGCCAGTAGTATCGTTAAGGGGGCCCAAGAGACCCAGTACTTC. It codes for CASSIVKGAQETQYF.